The clone carrying this T cell receptor beta chain has only a few counts. This entry belongs to a study of blood T cell repertoires in COVID-19. On the study more broadly: The United States, Italy and Spain provided the acute and convalescent COVID-19 samples.

The CDR3 totals 14 residues. The germline V and J ends were trimmed by 6 bases and 5 bases, with 16 bases remaining between them. Germline CDR1 and CDR2: LNHDA and SQIVND (reference sequence). Authors' analysis steps: Nucleated cell number was recorded as an estimate derived from reference gene primer amplification. This table comes from immunoSEQ multiplex PCR, and its TCRdb copy is limited to in-frame clones, with some not included. The V and J calls and clone size are taken from that table; D and trimming were inferred from the DNA. Here the sample spans 250,000 or so clones, nearly 90% being singletons.

V is TRBV19 and J is TRBJ1-1, with D maybe TRBD1 (6 bases). The sample comprised peripheral blood. This clonotype was sampled from a woman aged 30 to 39 with acute or convalescent COVID-19. CDR3 amino acids: CASRPPGTQTEAFF. The CDR3, as DNA: TGTGCCAGTAGACCGCCCGGGACACAGACTGAAGCTTTCTTT.